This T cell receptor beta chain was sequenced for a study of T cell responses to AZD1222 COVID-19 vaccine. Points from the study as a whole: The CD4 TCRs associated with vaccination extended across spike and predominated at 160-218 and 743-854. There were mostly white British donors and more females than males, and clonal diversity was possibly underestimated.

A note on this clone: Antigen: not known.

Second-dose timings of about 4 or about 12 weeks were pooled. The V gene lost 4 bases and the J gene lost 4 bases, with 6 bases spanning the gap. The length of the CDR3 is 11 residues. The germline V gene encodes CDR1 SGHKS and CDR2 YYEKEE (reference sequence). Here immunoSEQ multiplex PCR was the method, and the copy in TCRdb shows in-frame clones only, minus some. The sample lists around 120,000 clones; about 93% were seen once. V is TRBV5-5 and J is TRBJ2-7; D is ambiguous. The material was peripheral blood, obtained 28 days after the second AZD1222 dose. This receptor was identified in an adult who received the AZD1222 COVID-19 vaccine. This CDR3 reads CASSIDYEQYF. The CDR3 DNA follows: TGTGCCAGCAGCATCGATTACGAGCAGTACTTC.